This T cell receptor (beta chain) was recovered during a study of cytomegalovirus exposure and HLA in healthy donors. Study results and limitations: Later analysis identified a missense DCLRE1C variant that was linked to TCR beta V- and J-gene trimming.

Primers included in the PCR were 60 Vbeta and 13 Jbeta primers. Sequenced by immunoSEQ multiplex PCR; TCRdb stores in-frame clones only, minus some. The table includes about 67,000 clones, 78% detected once. This CDR3 is built from 15 residues. The V end lost 4 bases, the J end lost 8 bases, and 18 bases lay between the germline ends. CDR1 WNHNN and CDR2 SYGVQD come from the germline V gene (reference sequence). A note on this clone: The antigen is undetermined.

The source material was PBMCs. This receptor was taken from a man between 35 and 55 years old in good health and CMV-seronegative. V usage is TRBV10-1 and J usage is TRBJ2-1; possible D gene TRBD1, 6 bases. CDR3 in amino acids: CASSATGLVGDEQFF. DNA of the CDR3: TGCGCCAGCAGTGCCACAGGGTTAGTTGGGGATGAGCAGTTCTTC.